These 24 T cell receptor beta chains share one sample of origin, sequenced in a study of blood T cell repertoires in COVID-19. Assay used: immunoSEQ multiplex PCR; TCRdb lists only in-frame clones, some missing. The sample includes 250,000 to 300,000 clones, about 90% seen only once; the top ten take 0.95% to 1.5%. The sequenced sample was PBMCs or T cells enriched from blood (not recorded which). These receptor sequences come from a human donor in a cohort exposed to, infected with or recovered from COVID-19 (not recorded which). The donor label of this sample is uncertain.

The CDR3 bases are TGCAGCGCTTGGGACAGGGGGGGATCGAAGACCCAGTACTTC. Its protein is CSAWDRGGSKTQYF. The chain uses TRBV29-1 and TRBJ2-5; the match to TRBD1 covers 11 bases. Germline CDR1 reads SQVTM; CDR2 reads ANQGSEA. The CDR3 is made up of 14 amino acids. V gave up 7 bases and J gave up 6 bases; unmatched junction bases: 10.

V is TRBV4-1 and J is TRBJ2-1, with 9 positions matching TRBD1. CDR1 MGHRA and CDR2 YSYEKL come from the germline V gene. The ends lost 6 bases at V and 2 bases at J; junction bases unmatched: 11. The CDR3 extends over 17 amino acids. In DNA, the CDR3 is TGCGCCAGCAGACTTGATCTCGGGACAGGGACCTACAATGAGCAGTTCTTC. Its protein product is CASRLDLGTGTYNEQFF.

In this sample, this clone turned up once. The J gene is TRBJ1-4, the V gene TRBV7-9; weak D call: TRBD1 (6 bases). The CDR3 has 15 amino acids. Trimming took 0 bases from V and 11 from J, leaving 16 bases between them. CDR1 and CDR2 (germline): SEHNR, FQNEAQ (reference sequence). The CDR3 sequence: CASSLARQGHAKLFF. CDR3 nucleotides: TGTGCCAGCAGCTTAGCGAGGCAGGGGCACGCCAAACTGTTTTTT.

The chain uses TRBV9 and TRBJ1-3, with D possibly TRBD1 on 6 matching bases. Germline CDR1 SGDLS, CDR2 YYNGEE. Trimming shortened V by 3 bases and J by 2 bases, and 9 bases separated the two germline ends. The CDR3 is 14 amino acids. The CDR3 DNA is TGTGCCAGCAGCGAGACAGGTCCTGGAAACACCATATATTTT. This codes for CASSETGPGNTIYF.

V and J are TRBV6-1 and TRBJ1-1; 7 bases are shared with TRBD1. V dropped 2 bases and J dropped 0; count of bases not matched to a gene: 3. CDR1 is MNHNS, CDR2 SASEGT, per germline. The CDR3 length is 15 residues. This CDR3 is CASSENRGLNTEAFF. CDR3 sequence (DNA): TGTGCCAGCAGTGAAAATAGGGGGCTGAACACTGAAGCTTTCTTT.

The rearrangement links TRBV18 to TRBJ1-4; 9 nucleotides agree with TRBD1. In germline, CDR1 is KGHSH, CDR2 LQKENI. With V trimmed by 5 bases and J by 0 bases, 4 bases remained unmatched. CDR3 length equals 16 residues. In DNA form, the CDR3 reads TGTGCCAGCTCATCCCGACAGGGGGCAACTAATGAAAAACTGTTTTTT. Translated, it gives CASSSRQGATNEKLFF. Based on the CDR3 plus reference TRBV18 and TRBJ1-4, the full variable domain is NAGVMQNPRHLVRRRGQEARLRCSPMKGHSHVYWYRQLPEEGLKFMVYLQKENIIDESGMPKERFSAEFPKEGPSILRIQQVVRGDSAAYFCASSSRQGATNEKLFFGSGTQLSVL.

The rearrangement joins TRBV7-2 to TRBJ2-4; 8 nucleotides line up with TRBD2. The CDR3 totals 14 residues. CDR1 and CDR2 (germline): SGHTA, FQGNSA. Trimming cost V 5 bases and J 7 bases; bases outside gene matches: 7. The CDR3 region is CASSRLGGGNIQYF. Written as DNA, the CDR3 is TGTGCCAGCAGCCGGCTGGGCGGGGGGAACATTCAGTACTTC.

The rearrangement uses TRBV6-1 and TRBJ1-3; possible D gene TRBD1, 5 bases. The CDR3 spans 18 residues. Deletions cut 2 bases from V and 4 bases from J, with 21 bases between. Germline CDR1 and CDR2: MNHNS and SASEGT. Written as DNA, the CDR3 is TGTGCCAGCAGTGAAAAATTAGGGGCGTCAAGGGCAGGAAACACCATATATTTT. It encodes CASSEKLGASRAGNTIYF.

The chain carries TRBV12-3 or TRBV12-4 and TRBJ1-3, with unresolved D. Trimming removed 5 bases from V and 4 bases from J, with 9 bases in between. The CDR3 contains 13 residues. CDR3 protein: CASSAYRGNTIYF. The DNA for the CDR3 is TGTGCCAGCAGTGCTTATAGAGGAAACACCATATATTTT.

The chain links TRBV10-3 to TRBJ2-7; 9 nucleotides line up with TRBD1. This CDR3 comprises 13 residues. The junction had 8 bases not matched to a gene; V was cut back by 11 bases and J by 3 bases. CDR1 is ENHRY, CDR2 SYGVKD, per germline. DNA of the CDR3: TGTGCCTCCTCGGACAGGGGCCTCTACGAGCAGTACTTC. This sequence encodes CASSDRGLYEQYF.

The rearrangement joins TRBV4-2 to TRBJ2-7, with D possibly TRBD1 on 5 matching bases. CDR3 length equals 14 residues. Trimming took 4 bases from V and 3 from J, leaving 13 bases between them. The germline V gene has CDR1 LGHNA and CDR2 YNFKEQ. The CDR3 sequence: CASSPRDSLYEQYF. DNA of the CDR3: TGTGCCAGCAGCCCCCGTGACAGCCTCTACGAGCAGTACTTC.

The chain combines TRBV19 with TRBJ2-3; 7 bases map to TRBD2. V lost 5 bases to trimming and J lost 2 bases; unmatched junction nucleotides: 7. This CDR3 has 15 residues. Germline V gene lookup returns CDR1 LNHDA and CDR2 SQIVND (reference sequence). Here the CDR3 DNA reads TGTGCCAGTAGTGGATCAGCGGGGTCCACAGATACGCAGTATTTT. It translates to CASSGSAGSTDTQYF.

This clone was counted between two and nine times. V usage is TRBV5-5 and J usage is TRBJ2-7, with 7 bases lining up with TRBD1. Trimming took 4 bases from V and 0 from J; bases not matched to a gene: 10. From germline, CDR1 is SGHKS and CDR2 YYEKEE (reference sequence). The CDR3 sequence is 16 residues long. This chain's CDR3 is CASSLPDRENSYEQYF. The DNA for the CDR3 is TGTGCCAGCAGCCTACCCGACAGGGAAAACTCCTACGAGCAGTACTTC.

The chain uses TRBV30 and TRBJ2-2, with no clear D. Germline V lookup: CDR1 GTSNPN, CDR2 SVGIG (reference sequence). The CDR3 extends over 15 amino acids. Trimming took off 8 bases at V and 6 bases at J, with 22 bases between the two ends. This chain's CDR3 is CAGTERPPLSGELFF. For the CDR3, the DNA is TGTGCCGGAACGGAGCGTCCACCCCTCTCCGGGGAGCTGTTTTTT.

This clone was observed a handful of times. The rearrangement joins TRBV9 to TRBJ1-2, with 8 bases fitting TRBD1. The CDR3 has 17 amino acids. With V trimmed by 0 bases and J by 3 bases, 10 bases remained unmatched. The germline V gene has CDR1 SGDLS and CDR2 YYNGEE. DNA of the CDR3: TGTGCCAGCAGCGTAGGTAGAGGGACAGGTGGGCACTATGGCTACACCTTC. It yields the protein CASSVGRGTGGHYGYTF.

The chain combines TRBV29-1 with TRBJ2-1; D unresolved. The CDR3 loop spans 11 amino acids. V lost 4 bases, J lost 9 bases, and 10 bases lay in between. Germline loops: CDR1 SQVTM, CDR2 ANQGSEA. The CDR3 DNA sequence: TGCAGCGTTGGAGTTACCGGTGAGCAGTTCTTC. Translated: CSVGVTGEQFF.

This clone appeared a single time. The chain has TRBV3-1 (or the pseudogene TRBV3-2) and TRBJ2-7; 10 bases are shared with TRBD1. The CDR3 runs to 14 residues. V shed 5 bases and J 5 bases; nucleotides not matched to a gene: 6. Germline lookup yields CDR1 LGHDT and CDR2 YNNKEL (reference sequence). Here the CDR3 reads CASSSRQGANEQYF. For the CDR3, the DNA is TGTGCCAGCAGCTCGCGACAGGGGGCTAACGAGCAGTACTTC.

The genes are TRBV15 and TRBJ1-1, with a weak D call TRBD1 (6 bases). Germline V CDR1 and CDR2: LNHNV, YYDKDF (reference sequence). The CDR3 has 14 residues. The V end lost 4 bases, the J end lost 5 bases, and 14 bases lay between the germline ends. The CDR3 DNA reads as TGTGCCACCAGCACAAACAGGGTTGGGACTGAAGCTTTCTTT. It yields the protein CATSTNRVGTEAFF.

DNA of the CDR3: TGTGCCATCTCTAGTTATGGACAGGGCGGTGAAGCTTTCTTT. It specifies CAISSYGQGGEAFF. The genes are TRBV10-3 and TRBJ1-1; 8 bases match TRBD1. V was clipped by 8 bases and J by 7 bases; unmatched bases: 12. The CDR3 is 14 residues long. Per germline, CDR1 ENHRY and CDR2 SYGVKD.

The chain has TRBV4-2 and TRBJ2-5; TRBD1 might be the D (6 bases). Germline V CDR1 and CDR2: LGHNA, YNFKEQ. Trimming removed 4 bases from V and 2 bases from J, with 23 bases in between. The CDR3 extends over 18 amino acids. CDR3 sequence reads: CASSPQYLRDTWQETQYF. In DNA form, the CDR3 reads TGTGCCAGCAGCCCCCAATACCTACGGGACACCTGGCAAGAGACCCAGTACTTC.

The table lists this clone with a count of one. The chain uses TRBV6-6 and TRBJ2-1, with 13 positions matching TRBD2. The CDR3 extends over 15 amino acids. Germline trimming cut 6 bases from V and 9 bases from J; bases unmatched to any gene: 8. CDR1 MNHNY and CDR2 SVGAGI come from the germline V gene (reference sequence). Here the CDR3 reads CASRRTSGGAGEQFF. DNA for the CDR3: TGTGCCAGCAGGCGAACTAGCGGGGGGGCGGGTGAGCAGTTCTTC.

The chain employs TRBV5-1 and TRBJ2-5, with a possible D match to TRBD1 (6 bases). From germline, CDR1 is SGHRS and CDR2 YFSETQ. The V end lost 4 bases, the J end lost 2 bases, and 12 bases lay between the germline ends. The CDR3 spans 14 residues. Written as DNA, the CDR3 is TGCGCCAGCAGCAGGACAGTGATACAAGAGACCCAGTACTTC. Translating gives CASSRTVIQETQYF. Full variable domain (rest looked up from reference TRBV5-1 and TRBJ2-5): KAGVTQTPRYLIKTRGQQVTLSCSPISGHRSVSWYQQTPGQGLQFLFEYFSETQRNKGNFPGRFSGRQFSNSRSEMNVSTLELGDSALYLCASSRTVIQETQYFGPGTRLLVL.

The chain employs TRBV5-4 and TRBJ2-5; 9 bases agree with TRBD2. CDR3 length: 16 residues. J was trimmed by 5 bases and V by 4 bases; bases with no gene match: 12. Germline values: CDR1 SGHNT, CDR2 YYREEE (reference sequence). Here the CDR3 DNA reads TGTGCCAGCAGCGCTTCTGGCGGGGGGGGCCGGGAGACCCAGTACTTC. It codes for CASSASGGGGRETQYF.

The chain recombines TRBV5-8 with TRBJ1-5; 8 bases match TRBD1. V dropped 4 bases and J dropped 5; count of bases not matched to a gene: 11. Germline V gene lookup returns CDR1 SGHTS and CDR2 YDEGEE. The length of the CDR3 is 16 residues. This CDR3 reads CASSRLNRGSDQPQHF. The CDR3 nucleotides are TGTGCCAGCAGCCGCCTCAACAGGGGGTCGGATCAGCCCCAGCATTTT.